This T cell receptor (beta chain) derives from a study of vaccination and CD4 T cells after COVID-19. Sequence data for DNA of cultured CD4+ T cells were generated by the Oncomine TCR Beta short-read assay. Using its own MiXCR run on the PCR reads, TCRdb lists one record per CDR3 protein. The sample has about 7,100 distinct CDR3 sequences; 50% to 70% are singletons. Points on this clonotype: No antigen is known for it.

Treatment defined: approximately 9-day PBMC culture with coronavirus spike peptide pools or control peptides (ViraFEST assay). The TCR was taken from a human donor who had recovered from COVID-19. Sequenced: CD4+ T cells from blood, cultured in vitro.

CDR3 DNA sequence: TGCAGTGCTACGAGGGGTGGCCCTGAAGCTTTCTTT. This sequence encodes CSATRGGPEAFF. The J gene is TRBJ1-1, the V gene TRBV20-1, with a tentative D call TRBD1 (5 bases). CDR1 and CDR2 from the germline V gene are DFQATT and SNEGSKA (reference sequence). The CDR3 consists of 12 residues. The V end lost 4 bases, the J end lost 6 bases, and 12 bases lay between the germline ends.